These T cell receptor beta chains were read from a single sample in a study of shared clonotypes between healthy human individuals. TCRdb's copy holds only in-frame clones and misses some; the assay was immunoSEQ multiplex PCR. The table has about 2 million clones, just under 95% seen once. Sequencing was done on a sample of naive CD8+ T cells sorted from blood. The receptors come from a man between 18 and 29 years old in good health. The CDR3 runs from the conserved cysteine through the conserved F or W. A D gene is named only where the DNA matches it firmly. Clone sizes are given selectively: once, few, many, or a class where the clone is expanded.

TRBD2	NA	TRBV7-9	TRBJ2-7	CASSLAGGSYEQYF	TGTGCCAGCAGCTTAGCGGGCGGGAGTTACGAGCAGTACTTC
TRBD1	NA	TRBV27	TRBJ1-4	CASSKRTGITNEKLFF	TGTGCCAGCAGTAAACGGACAGGAATAACTAATGAAAAACTGTTTTTT
NA	NA	TRBV4-2	TRBJ2-1	CASSQGPSPNEQFF	TGTGCCAGCAGCCAAGGCCCTTCCCCCAATGAGCAGTTCTTC
TRBD1	NA	TRBV6-1	TRBJ2-2	CASSEAPAGTGVGELFF	TGTGCCAGCAGTGAAGCTCCTGCTGGGACAGGCGTCGGGGAGCTGTTTTTT
NA	few	TRBV4-1	TRBJ2-7	CASSPGPNLGEQYF	TGCGCCAGCAGTCCCGGGCCCAACCTGGGGGAGCAGTACTTC
TRBD1	NA	TRBV9	TRBJ2-1	CASSPDRGRDEQFF	TGTGCCAGCAGCCCAGACAGGGGTAGGGATGAGCAGTTCTTC
TRBD1	NA	TRBV7-8	TRBJ2-7	CASSSRDRDYEQYF	TGTGCCAGCAGCTCCCGGGACAGGGACTACGAGCAGTACTTC
NA	NA	TRBV5-4	TRBJ1-1	CASSDSMNTEAFF	TGTGCCAGCAGCGACAGCATGAACACTGAAGCTTTCTTT
NA	NA	TRBV4-1	TRBJ1-6	CASSSRGVGDSPLHF	TGCGCCAGCAGCTCCCGGGGCGTTGGGGATTCACCCCTCCACTTT
NA	NA	TRBV6-1	TRBJ2-7	CASSPRRSYSEQYF	TGTGCCAGCAGTCCCCGCCGGTCCTACTCCGAGCAGTACTTC
TRBD1	NA	TRBV9	TRBJ2-5	CASSVDPGQGIGQETQYF	TGTGCCAGCAGCGTCGACCCGGGACAGGGGATTGGGCAAGAGACCCAGTACTTC
TRBD2	NA	TRBV4-3	TRBJ2-7	CASSLRAGGSYEQYF	TGCGCCAGCAGCCTTCGGGCGGGAGGATCCTACGAGCAGTACTTC
NA	NA	TRBV7-3	TRBJ1-6	CASTTGLHGDSPLHF	TGTGCCAGCACCACAGGGTTACACGGGGATTCACCCCTCCACTTT
TRBD1	NA	TRBV19	TRBJ1-5	CASSSGTVDNQPQHF	TGTGCCAGTAGCTCCGGGACAGTAGACAATCAGCCCCAGCATTTT
NA	NA	TRBV29-1	TRBJ2-7	CSVWDTGPYEQYF	TGCAGCGTCTGGGACACCGGACCCTACGAGCAGTACTTC
NA	NA	TRBV6-1	TRBJ2-7	CASSAERYSYEQYF	TGTGCCAGCAGTGCGGAGCGGTACTCCTACGAGCAGTACTTC
NA	once	TRBV7-3	TRBJ2-5	CASSLGSGTGETQYF	TGTGCCAGCAGCTTAGGCTCCGGGACCGGAGAGACCCAGTACTTC
TRBD2	NA	TRBV27	TRBJ2-3	CASSPKTGGITDTQYF	TGTGCCAGCAGCCCTAAGACGGGGGGGATCACAGATACGCAGTATTTT
NA	NA	TRBV7-6	TRBJ2-1	CASSLGGSYNEQFF	TGTGCCAGCAGCTTAGGAGGGAGCTACAATGAGCAGTTCTTC
TRBD1	NA	TRBV27	TRBJ1-2	CASSFQGVGYGYTF	TGTGCCAGCAGTTTTCAGGGGGTGGGCTATGGCTACACCTTC
NA	once	TRBV4-1	TRBJ2-7	CASSQPGSYEQYF	TGCGCCAGCAGCCAACCAGGCTCCTACGAGCAGTACTTC
NA	NA	TRBV7-2	TRBJ2-7	CASSQGVGPRAYEQYF	TGTGCCAGCAGCCAAGGGGTGGGACCCAGGGCCTACGAGCAGTACTTC
NA	NA	TRBV6-5	TRBJ1-1	CASSGGGRTEAFF	TGTGCCAGCAGTGGCGGGGGTCGCACTGAAGCTTTCTTT
NA	once	TRBV5-1	TRBJ1-1	CASSAWTSTEAFF	TGCGCCAGCAGCGCTTGGACAAGTACTGAAGCTTTCTTT
TRBD1	once	TRBV7-8	TRBJ1-4	CASSLTPGGQKLFF	TGTGCCAGCAGCTTAACGCCAGGGGGCCAAAAACTGTTTTTT
NA	few	TRBV4-1	TRBJ1-2	CASSQDRFMVVYTF	TGCGCCAGCAGCCAAGACAGGTTCATGGTTGTCTACACCTTC
NA	NA	TRBV27	TRBJ2-3	CASTAGGTDTQYF	TGTGCCAGCACGGCAGGGGGCACAGATACGCAGTATTTT
TRBD2	NA	TRBV29-1	TRBJ2-1	CSVDFTSGGANEQFF	TGCAGCGTTGATTTCACTAGCGGGGGGGCCAATGAGCAGTTCTTC
NA	NA	TRBV29-1	TRBJ2-3	CRGGADTQYF	TGCAGGGGAGGAGCAGATACGCAGTATTTT
NA	NA	TRBV10-1	TRBJ2-4	CASSESTEEAKNIQYF	TGCGCCAGCAGTGAGTCGACGGAGGAAGCCAAAAACATTCAGTACTTC
NA	NA	TRBV5-1	TRBJ1-1	CASSLTGYTEAFF	TGCGCCAGCAGCTTGACGGGATACACTGAAGCTTTCTTT
NA	NA	TRBV5-1	TRBJ2-2	CASSLDRRTGELFF	TGCGCCAGCAGCTTGGACAGGCGCACCGGGGAGCTGTTTTTT
TRBD1	few	TRBV6-5	TRBJ2-7	CASSPGQAPYEQYF	TGTGCCAGCAGTCCCGGACAGGCTCCCTACGAGCAGTACTTC
TRBD2	NA	TRBV13	TRBJ2-1	CASSLMTSGANEQFF	TGTGCCAGCAGCTTAATGACTAGCGGGGCCAATGAGCAGTTCTTC
TRBD1	NA	TRBV27	TRBJ2-7	CASSPTGQGYEQYF	TGTGCCAGCAGCCCCACGGGACAGGGCTACGAGCAGTACTTC
NA	NA	TRBV15	TRBJ2-6	CATSTADNVLTF	TGTGCCACCAGCACGGCCGACAACGTCCTGACTTTC